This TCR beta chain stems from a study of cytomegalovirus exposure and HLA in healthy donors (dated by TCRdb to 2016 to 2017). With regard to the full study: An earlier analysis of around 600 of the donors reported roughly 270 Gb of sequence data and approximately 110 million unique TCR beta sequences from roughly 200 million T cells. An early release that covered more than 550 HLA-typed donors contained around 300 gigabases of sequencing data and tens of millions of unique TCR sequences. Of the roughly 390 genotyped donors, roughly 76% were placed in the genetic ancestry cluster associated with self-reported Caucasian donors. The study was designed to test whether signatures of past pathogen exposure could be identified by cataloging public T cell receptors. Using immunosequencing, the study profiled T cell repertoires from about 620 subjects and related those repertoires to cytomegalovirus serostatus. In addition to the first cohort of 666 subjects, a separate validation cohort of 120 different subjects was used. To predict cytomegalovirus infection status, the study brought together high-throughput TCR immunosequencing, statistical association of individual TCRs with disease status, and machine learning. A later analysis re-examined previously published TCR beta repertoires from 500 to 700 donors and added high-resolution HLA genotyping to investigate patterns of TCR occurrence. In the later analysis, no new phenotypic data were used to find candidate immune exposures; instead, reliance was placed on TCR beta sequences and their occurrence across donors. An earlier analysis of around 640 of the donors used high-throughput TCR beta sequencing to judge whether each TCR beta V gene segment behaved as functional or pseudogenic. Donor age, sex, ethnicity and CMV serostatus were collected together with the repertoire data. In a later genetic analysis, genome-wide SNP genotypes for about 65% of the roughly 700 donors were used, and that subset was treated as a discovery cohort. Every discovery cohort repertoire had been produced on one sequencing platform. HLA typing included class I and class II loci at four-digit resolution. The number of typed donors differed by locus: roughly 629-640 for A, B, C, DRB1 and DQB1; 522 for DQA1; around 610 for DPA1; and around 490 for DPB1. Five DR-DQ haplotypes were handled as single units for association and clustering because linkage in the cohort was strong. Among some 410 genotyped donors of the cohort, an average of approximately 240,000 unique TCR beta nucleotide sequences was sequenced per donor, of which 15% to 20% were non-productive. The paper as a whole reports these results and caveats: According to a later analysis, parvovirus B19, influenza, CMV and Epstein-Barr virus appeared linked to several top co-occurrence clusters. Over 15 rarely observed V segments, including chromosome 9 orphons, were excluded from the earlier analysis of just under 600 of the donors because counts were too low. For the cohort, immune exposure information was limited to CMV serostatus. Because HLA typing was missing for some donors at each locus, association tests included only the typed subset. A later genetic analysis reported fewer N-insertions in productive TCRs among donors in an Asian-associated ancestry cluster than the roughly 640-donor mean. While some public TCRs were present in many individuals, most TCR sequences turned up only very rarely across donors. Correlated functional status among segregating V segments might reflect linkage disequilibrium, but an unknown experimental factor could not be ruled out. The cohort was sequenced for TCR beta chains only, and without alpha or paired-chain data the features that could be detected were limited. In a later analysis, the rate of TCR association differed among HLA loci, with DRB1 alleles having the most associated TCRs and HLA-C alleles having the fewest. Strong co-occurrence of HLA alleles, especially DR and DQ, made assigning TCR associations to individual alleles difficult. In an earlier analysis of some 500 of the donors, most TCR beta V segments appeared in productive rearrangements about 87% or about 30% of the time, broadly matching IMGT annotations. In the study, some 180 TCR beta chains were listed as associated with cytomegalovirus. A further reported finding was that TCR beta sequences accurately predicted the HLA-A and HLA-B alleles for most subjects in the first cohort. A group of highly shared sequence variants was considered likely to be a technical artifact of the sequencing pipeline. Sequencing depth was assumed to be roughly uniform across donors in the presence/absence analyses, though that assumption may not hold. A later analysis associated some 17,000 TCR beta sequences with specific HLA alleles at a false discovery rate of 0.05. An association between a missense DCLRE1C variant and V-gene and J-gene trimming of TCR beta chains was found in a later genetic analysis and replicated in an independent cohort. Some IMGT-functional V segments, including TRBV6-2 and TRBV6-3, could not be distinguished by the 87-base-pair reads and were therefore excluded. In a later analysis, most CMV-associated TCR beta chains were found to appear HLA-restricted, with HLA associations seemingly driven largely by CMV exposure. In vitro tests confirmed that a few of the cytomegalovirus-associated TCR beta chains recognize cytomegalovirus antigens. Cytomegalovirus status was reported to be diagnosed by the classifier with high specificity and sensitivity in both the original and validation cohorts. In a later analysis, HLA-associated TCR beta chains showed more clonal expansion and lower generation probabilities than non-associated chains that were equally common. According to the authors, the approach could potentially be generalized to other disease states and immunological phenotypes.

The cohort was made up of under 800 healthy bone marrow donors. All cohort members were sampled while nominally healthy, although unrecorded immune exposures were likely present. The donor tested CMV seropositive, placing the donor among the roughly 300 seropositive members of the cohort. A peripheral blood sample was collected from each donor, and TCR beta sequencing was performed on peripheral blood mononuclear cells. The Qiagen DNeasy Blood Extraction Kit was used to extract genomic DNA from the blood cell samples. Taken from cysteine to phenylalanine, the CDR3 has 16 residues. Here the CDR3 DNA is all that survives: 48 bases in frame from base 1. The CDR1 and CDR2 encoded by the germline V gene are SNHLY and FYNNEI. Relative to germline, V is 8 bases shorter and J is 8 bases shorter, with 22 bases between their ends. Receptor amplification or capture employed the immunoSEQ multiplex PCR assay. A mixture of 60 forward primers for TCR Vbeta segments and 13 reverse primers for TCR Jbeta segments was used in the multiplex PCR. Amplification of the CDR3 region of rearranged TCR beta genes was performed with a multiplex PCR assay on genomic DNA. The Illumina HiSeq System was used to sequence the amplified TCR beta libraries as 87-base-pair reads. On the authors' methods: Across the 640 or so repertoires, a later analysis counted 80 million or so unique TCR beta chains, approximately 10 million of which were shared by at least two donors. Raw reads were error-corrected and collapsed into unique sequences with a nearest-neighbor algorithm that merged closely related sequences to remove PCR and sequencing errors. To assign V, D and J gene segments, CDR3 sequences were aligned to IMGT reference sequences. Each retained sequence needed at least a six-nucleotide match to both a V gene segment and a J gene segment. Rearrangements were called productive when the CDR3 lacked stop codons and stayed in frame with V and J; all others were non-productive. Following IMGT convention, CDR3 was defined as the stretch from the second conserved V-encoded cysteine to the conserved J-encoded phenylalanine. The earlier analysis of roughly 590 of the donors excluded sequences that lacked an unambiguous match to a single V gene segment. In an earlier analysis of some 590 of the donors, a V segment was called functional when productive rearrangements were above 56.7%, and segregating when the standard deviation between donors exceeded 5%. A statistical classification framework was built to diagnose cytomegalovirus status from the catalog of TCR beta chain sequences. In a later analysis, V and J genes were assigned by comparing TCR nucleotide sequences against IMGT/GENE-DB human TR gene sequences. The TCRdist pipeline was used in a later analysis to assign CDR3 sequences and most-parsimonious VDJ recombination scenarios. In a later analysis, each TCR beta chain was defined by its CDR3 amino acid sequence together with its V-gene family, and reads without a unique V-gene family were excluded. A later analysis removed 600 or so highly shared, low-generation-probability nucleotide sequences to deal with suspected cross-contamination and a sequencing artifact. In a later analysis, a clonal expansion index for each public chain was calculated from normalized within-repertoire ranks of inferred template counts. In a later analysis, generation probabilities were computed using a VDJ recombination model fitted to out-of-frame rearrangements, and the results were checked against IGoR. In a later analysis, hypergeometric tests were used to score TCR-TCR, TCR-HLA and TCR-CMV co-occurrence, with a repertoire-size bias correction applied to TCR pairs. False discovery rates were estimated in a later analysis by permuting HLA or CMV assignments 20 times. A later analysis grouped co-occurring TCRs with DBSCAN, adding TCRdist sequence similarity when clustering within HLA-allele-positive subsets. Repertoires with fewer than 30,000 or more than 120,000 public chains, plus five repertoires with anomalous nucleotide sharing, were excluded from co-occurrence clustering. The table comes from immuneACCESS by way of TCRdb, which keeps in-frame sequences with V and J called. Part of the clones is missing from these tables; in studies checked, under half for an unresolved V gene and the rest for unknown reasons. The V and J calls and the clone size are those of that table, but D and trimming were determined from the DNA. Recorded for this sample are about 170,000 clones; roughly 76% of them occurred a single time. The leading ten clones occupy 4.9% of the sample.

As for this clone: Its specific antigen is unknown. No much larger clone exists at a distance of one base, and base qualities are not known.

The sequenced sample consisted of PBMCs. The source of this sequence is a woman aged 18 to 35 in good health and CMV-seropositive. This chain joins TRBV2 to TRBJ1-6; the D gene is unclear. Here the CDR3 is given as CASALDGARGHSPLHF. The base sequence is TGTGCCAGCGCCCTTGACGGTGCCCGTGGGCATTCACCCCTCCACTTT.